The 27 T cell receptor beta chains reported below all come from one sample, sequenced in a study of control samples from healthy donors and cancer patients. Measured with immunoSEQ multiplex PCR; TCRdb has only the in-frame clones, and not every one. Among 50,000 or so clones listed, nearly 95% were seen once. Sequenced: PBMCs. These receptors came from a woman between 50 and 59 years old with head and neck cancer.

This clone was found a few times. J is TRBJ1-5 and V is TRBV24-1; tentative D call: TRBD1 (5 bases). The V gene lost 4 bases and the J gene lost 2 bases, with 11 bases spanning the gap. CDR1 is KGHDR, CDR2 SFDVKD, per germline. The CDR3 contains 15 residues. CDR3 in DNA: TGTGCCACCAGTGAGTCCACGGGGCGCAATCAGCCCCAGCATTTT. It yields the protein CATSESTGRNQPQHF.

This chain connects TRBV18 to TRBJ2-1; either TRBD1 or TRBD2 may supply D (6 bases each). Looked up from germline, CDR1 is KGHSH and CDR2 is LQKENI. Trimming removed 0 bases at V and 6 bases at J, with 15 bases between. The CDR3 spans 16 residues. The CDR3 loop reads CASSPPGGGVGNEQFF. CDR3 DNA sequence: TGTGCCAGCTCACCACCCGGAGGGGGTGTCGGCAATGAGCAGTTCTTC.

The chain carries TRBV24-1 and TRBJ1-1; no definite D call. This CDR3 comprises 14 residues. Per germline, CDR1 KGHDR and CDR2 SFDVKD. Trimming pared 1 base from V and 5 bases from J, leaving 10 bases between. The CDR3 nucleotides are TGTGCCACCAGTGATTTTCCGACGAGTACTGAAGCTTTCTTT. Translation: CATSDFPTSTEAFF.

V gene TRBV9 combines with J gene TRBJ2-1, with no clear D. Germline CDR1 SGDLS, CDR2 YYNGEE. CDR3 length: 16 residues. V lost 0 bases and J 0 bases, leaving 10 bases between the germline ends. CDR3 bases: TGTGCCAGCAGCGTAGGAAGCGCGAGCTCCTACAATGAGCAGTTCTTC. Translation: CASSVGSASSYNEQFF.

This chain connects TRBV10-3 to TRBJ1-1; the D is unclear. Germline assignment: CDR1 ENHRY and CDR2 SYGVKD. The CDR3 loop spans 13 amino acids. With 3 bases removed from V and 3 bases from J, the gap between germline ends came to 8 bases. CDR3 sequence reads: CAISDNSYTEAFF. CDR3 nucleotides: TGTGCCATCAGTGATAACTCGTACACTGAAGCTTTCTTT.

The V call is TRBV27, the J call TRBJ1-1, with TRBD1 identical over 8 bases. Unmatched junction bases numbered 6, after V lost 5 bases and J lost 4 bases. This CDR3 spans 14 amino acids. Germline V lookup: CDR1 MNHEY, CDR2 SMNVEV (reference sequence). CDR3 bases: TGTGCCAGCAGTCTAGACAGGGGTGGCACTGAAGCTTTCTTT. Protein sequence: CASSLDRGGTEAFF.

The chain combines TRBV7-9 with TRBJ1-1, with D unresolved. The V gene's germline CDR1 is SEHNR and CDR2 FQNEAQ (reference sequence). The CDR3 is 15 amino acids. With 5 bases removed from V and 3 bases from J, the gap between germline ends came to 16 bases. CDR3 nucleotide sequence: TGTGCCAGCAGCCTCCCCGGCAGTGGGGACACTGAAGCTTTCTTT. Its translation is CASSLPGSGDTEAFF. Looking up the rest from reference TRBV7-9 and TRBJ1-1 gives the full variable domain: DTGVSQNPRHKITKRGQNVTFRCDPISEHNRLYWYRQTLGQGPEFLTYFQNEAQLEKSRLLSDRFSAERPKGSFSTLEIQRTEQGDSAMYLCASSLPGSGDTEAFFGQGTRLTVV.

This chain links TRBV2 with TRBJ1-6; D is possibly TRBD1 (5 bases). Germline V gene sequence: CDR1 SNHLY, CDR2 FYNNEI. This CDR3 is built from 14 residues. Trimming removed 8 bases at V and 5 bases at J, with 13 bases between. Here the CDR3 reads CASERGRDNSPLHF. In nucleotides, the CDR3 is TGTGCCAGCGAACGGGGCAGGGATAATTCACCCCTCCACTTT.

The CDR3 bases are TGTGCCAGCAGCATCCGACTAGTAAACAATGAGCAGTTCTTC. It specifies CASSIRLVNNEQFF. The V gene is TRBV7-2, the J gene TRBJ2-1, with D possibly being TRBD2 (6 bases). The CDR3 length is 14 residues. Trimming removed 5 bases at V and 5 bases at J, with 13 bases between. Germline lookup yields CDR1 SGHTA and CDR2 FQGNSA.

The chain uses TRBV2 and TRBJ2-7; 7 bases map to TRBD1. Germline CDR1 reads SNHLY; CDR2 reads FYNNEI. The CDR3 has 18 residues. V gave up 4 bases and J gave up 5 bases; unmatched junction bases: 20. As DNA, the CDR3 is TGTGCCAGCAGTGGGGGACAATGGACAGGTACTTTTTCCAACGAGCAGTACTTC. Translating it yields CASSGGQWTGTFSNEQYF.

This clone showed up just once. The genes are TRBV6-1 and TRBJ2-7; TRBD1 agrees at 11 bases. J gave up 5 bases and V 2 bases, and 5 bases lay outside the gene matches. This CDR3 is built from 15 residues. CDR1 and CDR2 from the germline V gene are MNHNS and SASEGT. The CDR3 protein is CASSETGTGGDEQYF. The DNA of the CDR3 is TGTGCCAGCAGTGAAACCGGGACAGGGGGGGACGAGCAGTACTTC.

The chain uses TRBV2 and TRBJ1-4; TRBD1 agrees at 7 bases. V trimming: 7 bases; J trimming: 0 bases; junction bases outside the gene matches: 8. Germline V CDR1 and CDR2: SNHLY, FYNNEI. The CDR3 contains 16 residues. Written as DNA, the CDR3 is TGTGCCAGCAAACCCTTGGGACAGCCAACTAATGAAAAACTGTTTTTT. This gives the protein CASKPLGQPTNEKLFF.

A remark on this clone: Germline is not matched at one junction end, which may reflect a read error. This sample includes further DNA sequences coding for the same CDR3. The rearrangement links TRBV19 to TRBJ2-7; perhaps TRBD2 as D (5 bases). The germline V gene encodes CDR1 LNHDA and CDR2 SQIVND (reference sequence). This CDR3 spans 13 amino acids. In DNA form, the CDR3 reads TGCGCCAGTAGTATGGGGAGCAACTACGAGCAGTACTTC. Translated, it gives CASSMGSNYEQYF.

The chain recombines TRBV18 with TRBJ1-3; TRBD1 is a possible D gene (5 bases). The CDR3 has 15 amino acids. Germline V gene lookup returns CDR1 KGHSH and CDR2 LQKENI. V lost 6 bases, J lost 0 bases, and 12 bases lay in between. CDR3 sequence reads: CASSPGYSSGNTIYF. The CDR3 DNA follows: TGTGCCAGCTCCCCAGGGTACAGCTCTGGAAACACCATATATTTT.

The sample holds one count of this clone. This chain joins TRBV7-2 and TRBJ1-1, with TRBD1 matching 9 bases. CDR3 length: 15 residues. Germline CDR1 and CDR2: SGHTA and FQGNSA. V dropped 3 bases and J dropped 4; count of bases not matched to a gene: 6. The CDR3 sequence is CASSFHRGLGTEAFF. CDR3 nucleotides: TGTGCCAGCAGCTTTCACAGGGGGCTGGGCACTGAAGCTTTCTTT. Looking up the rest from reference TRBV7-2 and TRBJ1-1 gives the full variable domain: GAGVSQSPSNKVTEKGKDVELRCDPISGHTALYWYRQSLGQGLEFLIYFQGNSAPDKSGLPSDRFSAERTGGSVSTLTIQRTQQEDSAVYLCASSFHRGLGTEAFFGQGTRLTVV.

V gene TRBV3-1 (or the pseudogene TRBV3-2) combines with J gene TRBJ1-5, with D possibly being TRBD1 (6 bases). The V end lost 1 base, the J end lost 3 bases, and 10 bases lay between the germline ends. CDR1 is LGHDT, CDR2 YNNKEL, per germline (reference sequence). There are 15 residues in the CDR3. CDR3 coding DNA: TGTGCCAGCAGCCAAGGGCAGGGGTTCAATCAGCCCCAGCATTTT. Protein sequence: CASSQGQGFNQPQHF.

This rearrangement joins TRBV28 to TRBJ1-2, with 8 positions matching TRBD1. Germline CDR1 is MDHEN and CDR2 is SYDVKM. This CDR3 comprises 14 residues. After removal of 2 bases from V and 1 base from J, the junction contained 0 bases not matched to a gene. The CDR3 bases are TGTGCCAGCAGTTTAGGACAGGGTAACTATGGCTACACCTTC. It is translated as CASSLGQGNYGYTF.

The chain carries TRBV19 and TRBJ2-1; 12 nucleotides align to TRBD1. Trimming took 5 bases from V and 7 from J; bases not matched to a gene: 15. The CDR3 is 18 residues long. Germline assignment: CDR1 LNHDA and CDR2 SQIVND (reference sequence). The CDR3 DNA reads TGTGCCAGTAGTCTCCGGGACAGGGGGCGATTAGAATGGAATGAGCAGTTCTTC. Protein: CASSLRDRGRLEWNEQFF.

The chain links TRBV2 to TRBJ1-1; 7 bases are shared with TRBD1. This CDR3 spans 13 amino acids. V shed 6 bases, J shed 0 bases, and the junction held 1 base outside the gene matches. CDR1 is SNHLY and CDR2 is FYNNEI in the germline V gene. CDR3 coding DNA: TGTGCCAGCAGGGGACAGATGAACACTGAAGCTTTCTTT. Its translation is CASRGQMNTEAFF.

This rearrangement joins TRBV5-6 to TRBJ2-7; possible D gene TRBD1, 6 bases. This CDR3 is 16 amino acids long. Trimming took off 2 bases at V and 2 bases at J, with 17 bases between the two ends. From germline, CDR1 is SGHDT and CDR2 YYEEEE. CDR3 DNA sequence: TGTGCCAGCAGCTTAAACCCCTCGGGACAAACCTACGAGCAGTACTTC. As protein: CASSLNPSGQTYEQYF.

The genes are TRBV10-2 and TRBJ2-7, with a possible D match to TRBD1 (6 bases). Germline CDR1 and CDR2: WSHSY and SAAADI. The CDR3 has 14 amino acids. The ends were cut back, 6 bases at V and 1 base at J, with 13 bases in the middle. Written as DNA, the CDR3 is TGCGCCAGCAGACCGGACAGAGCTTCCTACGAGCAGTACTTC. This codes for CASRPDRASYEQYF.

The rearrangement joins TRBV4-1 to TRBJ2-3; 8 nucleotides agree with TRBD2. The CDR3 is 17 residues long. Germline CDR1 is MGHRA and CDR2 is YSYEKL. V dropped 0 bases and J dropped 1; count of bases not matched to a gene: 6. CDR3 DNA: TGCGCCAGCAGCCAAGATCGTGGCGGGAGGCGCACAGATACGCAGTATTTT. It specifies CASSQDRGGRRTDTQYF.

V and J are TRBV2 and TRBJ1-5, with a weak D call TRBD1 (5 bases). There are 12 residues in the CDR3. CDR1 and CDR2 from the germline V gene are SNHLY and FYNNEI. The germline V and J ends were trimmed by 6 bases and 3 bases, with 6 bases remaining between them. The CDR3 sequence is CASRDNNQPQHF. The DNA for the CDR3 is TGTGCCAGCAGGGACAACAATCAGCCCCAGCATTTT.

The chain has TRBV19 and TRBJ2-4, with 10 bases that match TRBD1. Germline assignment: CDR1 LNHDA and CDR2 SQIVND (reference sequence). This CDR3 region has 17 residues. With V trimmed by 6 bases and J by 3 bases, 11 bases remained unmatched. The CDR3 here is CASSPGTGDGGKNIQYF. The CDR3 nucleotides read TGTGCCAGTAGCCCCGGGACAGGGGATGGAGGCAAAAACATTCAGTACTTC.

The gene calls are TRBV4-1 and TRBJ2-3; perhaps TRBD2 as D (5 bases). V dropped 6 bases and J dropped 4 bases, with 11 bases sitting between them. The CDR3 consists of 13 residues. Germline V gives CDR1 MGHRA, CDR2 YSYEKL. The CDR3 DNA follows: TGCGCCAGCAGTCAGCTTAGCGCAGATACGCAGTATTTT. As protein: CASSQLSADTQYF.

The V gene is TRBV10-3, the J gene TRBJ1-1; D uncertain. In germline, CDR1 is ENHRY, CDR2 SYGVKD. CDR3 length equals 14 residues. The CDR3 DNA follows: TGTGCAACCCGAGTTAGGAGTCGAGCATCTGAAGCTTTCTTT. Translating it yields CATRVRSRASEAFF.

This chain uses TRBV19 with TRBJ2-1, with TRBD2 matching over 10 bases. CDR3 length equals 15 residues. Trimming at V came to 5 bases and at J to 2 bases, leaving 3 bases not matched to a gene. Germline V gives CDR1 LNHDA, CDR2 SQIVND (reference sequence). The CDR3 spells CASSPTSGTYNEQFF. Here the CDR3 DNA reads TGTGCCAGTAGTCCAACTAGCGGGACCTACAATGAGCAGTTCTTC. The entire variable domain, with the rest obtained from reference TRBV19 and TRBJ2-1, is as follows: DGGITQSPKYLFRKEGQNVTLSCEQNLNHDAMYWYRQDPGQGLRLIYYSQIVNDFQKGDIAEGYSVSREKKESFPLTVTSAQKNPTAFYLCASSPTSGTYNEQFFGPGTRLTVL.